This T cell receptor beta chain was documented in a study of T cell responses to AZD1222 COVID-19 vaccine (TCRdb year 2021). In the study overall: TCR sequencing covered about 230 trial participants: about 210 given two doses of AZD1222 and 26 given two doses of MenACWY control vaccine. Trial participants were enrolled by age into 18-55, 56-69 and 70-plus year subgroups, with around 150, 28 and 57 TCR-sequenced participants respectively.

Measured from the cysteine to the phenylalanine, the CDR3 is 13 residues long. Only the CDR3 portion is preserved as DNA: 39 bases, with reading frame beginning at the first base. V and J are truncated by 4 bases and 4 bases respectively, leaving an intervening sequence of 7 bases. As encoded in the germline V gene, CDR1 is MGHRA while CDR2 is YSYEKL. The intended sense of this specimen's time point label: about 28 days (+/-7) after the second vaccine dose. AZD1222 recipients with second doses at about 4 weeks or about 12 weeks were pooled, because spike-specific TCR depth and breadth did not differ between schedules. Vaccinee samples came from UK trials COV001 and COV002, including a single-blind randomized controlled phase 2/3 trial of AZD1222 (ChAdOx1 nCoV-19) in healthy adults. Trial participant PBMC samples were collected at day 0 and day 28 after the second dose for TCRbeta chain sequencing.

What the research found in general, with its limitations: After two AZD1222 doses, spike-specific TCR breadth and depth were significantly higher than at day 0 and than in MenACWY recipients. In the small 56-69-year group, the increase in depth fell short of significance, most likely because of low power. Because no day 14 peak-response samples were available, repertoires were characterized only after the peak T cell response. Reportedly, close to half of the unique spike-specific TCRs recognized epitopes lying outside the regions that are mutated in the B.1.351 and B.1.1.7 variants. Most participants were white British and females outnumbered males, and the authors suggested that clonal diversity may have been underestimated. Conclusions about previously exposed vaccinees were limited because only 6 or 7 AZD1222 recipients were SARS-CoV-2 seropositive at baseline. The whole spike protein was spanned by vaccine-associated CD4 TCRs, and dominant responses were seen in regions 160-218 and 743-854.

Points on this clone: The specificity of this receptor is unknown. Base qualities are not recorded, but no much larger clone differs from it by a single base.

The CDR3 regions of human TCRbeta chains were subjected to immunosequencing. The authors' pipeline ran thus. TCRs in the repertoires were matched against a reference library of SARS-CoV-2-specific TCRs that had been generated with the MIRA antigen-specificity platform. Breadth was defined as the fraction of unique TCRs that were SARS-CoV-2-associated. Depth was defined as the fraction of total T cells that were SARS-CoV-2-associated. Each spike-specific TCR was assigned to its reactive spike region and to a CD4 or CD8 class using the MIRA data. Log10-transformed breadth and depth values were compared by one-way ANOVA with Sidak's multiple comparisons tests. What TCRdb holds here is the immuneACCESS table cut down to in-frame rearrangements. Part of the clones is not present; checked against another copy, under half of the missing clones reflect an unresolved V gene, and the others are unexplained. V, J and clone size derive from that table, while D and trimming were established from the DNA sequence. Across this sample there are more than 80,000 clones, with 80% to 95% seen only once. Roughly 8% of the sample lies in the top ten.

The chain links TRBV4-1 with TRBJ1-4; no D gene is confidently identified. This TCR was sampled from an adult who received the AZD1222 COVID-19 vaccine. The sequences come from peripheral blood, collected 28 days after the second AZD1222 dose. The CDR3 amino acid sequence is: CASSPGLNEKLFF. The DNA reads as follows: TGCGCCAGCAGCCCCGGTCTTAATGAAAAACTGTTTTTT.